The next 29 T cell receptor beta chains were all read from a single sample in a study of T cell changes during pregnancy in multiple sclerosis. Profiling relied on immunoSEQ multiplex PCR, and the TCRdb table lists in-frame clones only, not all of them. The profile covers more than 45,000 clones, with roughly 91% appearing a single time and approximately 0.29% taken by the ten largest. This sample comprised CD4+ T cells from peripheral blood mononuclear cells, obtained in the second trimester of pregnancy. Receptor source: a female donor with multiple sclerosis, enrolled in a pregnancy study.

This clone came up once. The V and J genes are TRBV7-8 and TRBJ2-7, with a weak D call TRBD2 (5 bases). The CDR3 has 13 residues. Germline CDR1 is SGHVS and CDR2 is FQNEAQ. V was cut by 3 bases and J by 0 bases, with 6 bases left in between. CDR3 coding DNA: TGTGCCAGCAGCTTCGGGATCTCCTACGAGCAGTACTTC. This codes for CASSFGISYEQYF.

CDR3 sequence (DNA): TGTGCCAGCAGTGGACAGAGCTCCTATAATTCACCCCTCCACTTT. It yields the protein CASSGQSSYNSPLHF. The J gene is TRBJ1-6, the V gene TRBV2; weak D call: TRBD1 (5 bases). Germline CDR1 SNHLY, CDR2 FYNNEI. The CDR3 is 15 residues long. The ends were cut back, 4 bases at V and 0 bases at J, with 7 bases in the middle.

This clone has just one count. The rearrangement links TRBV11-2 to TRBJ1-1; perhaps TRBD1 as D (6 bases). CDR1 and CDR2 (germline): SGHAT, FQNNGV. The V and J ends lost 8 bases and 0 bases respectively, with 13 bases between them. This CDR3 region has 14 residues. CDR3 in DNA: TGTGCCAGCGTGATGGGGGCCATGAACACTGAAGCTTTCTTT. Translating it yields CASVMGAMNTEAFF.

This clone has a single count. The V call is TRBV27, the J call TRBJ1-1; D call uncertain. CDR3 length: 12 residues. Germline loops: CDR1 MNHEY, CDR2 SMNVEV (reference sequence). Trimming stripped 7 bases from V and 4 bases from J, with 10 bases between. CDR3 nucleotide sequence: TGTGCCAGCATGAGGGTGGGCACTGAAGCTTTCTTT. As protein: CASMRVGTEAFF.

The gene calls are TRBV18 and TRBJ1-6; TRBD1 might be the D (5 bases). The germline V gene encodes CDR1 KGHSH and CDR2 LQKENI. The germline V and J ends were trimmed by 8 bases and 10 bases, with 15 bases remaining between them. CDR3 size: 13 residues. The CDR3 region is CASQPGVRSPLHF. The CDR3 DNA is TGTGCCAGCCAACCGGGGGTTAGGTCACCCCTCCACTTT.

The chain carries TRBV2 and TRBJ2-3; 10 bases fit TRBD2. CDR3 length: 16 amino acids. Looked up from germline, CDR1 is SNHLY and CDR2 is FYNNEI. With V trimmed by 3 bases and J by 0 bases, 3 bases remained unmatched. CDR3 in amino acids: CASSDTSGDSTDTQYF. CDR3 DNA sequence: TGTGCCAGCAGTGATACTAGCGGGGACAGCACAGATACGCAGTATTTT.

The chain couples TRBV25-1 to TRBJ1-1, with D possibly matching TRBD1 (6 bases). Germline V lookup: CDR1 MGHDK, CDR2 SYGVNS. The CDR3 runs to 14 residues. V was clipped by 3 bases and J by 4 bases, with 12 bases between them. CDR3 region: CASSEGGASTEAFF. The CDR3 bases are TGTGCCAGCAGTGAGGGGGGGGCGAGCACTGAAGCTTTCTTT.

V gene TRBV6-6 combines with J gene TRBJ2-1, with TRBD2 identical over 7 bases. V trimming: 7 bases; J trimming: 7 bases; junction bases outside the gene matches: 4. The germline V gene has CDR1 MNHNY and CDR2 SVGAGI (reference sequence). The CDR3 has 12 residues. The CDR3 bases are TGTGCCAGCATCAGCGGGGTTAATGAGCAGTTCTTC. Protein: CASISGVNEQFF.

This chain's CDR3 is CASSIQGDYNEQFF. The CDR3 nucleotides read TGTGCCAGCAGCATACAGGGAGACTACAATGAGCAGTTCTTC. The chain has TRBV11-3 and TRBJ2-1; tentative D call: TRBD1 (6 bases). Per germline, CDR1 SGHNT and CDR2 YENEEA. The CDR3 spans 14 residues. V was trimmed by 5 bases and J by 3 bases, leaving 11 bases between them.

The chain combines TRBV9 with TRBJ1-3; 7 bases line up with TRBD1. After removal of 4 bases from V and 2 bases from J, the junction contained 9 bases not matched to a gene. The CDR3 runs 16 residues. Germline V gene lookup returns CDR1 SGDLS and CDR2 YYNGEE. CDR3 bases: TGTGCCAGCAGCCCCAAGACAGGGTTTCCTGGAAACACCATATATTTT. This gives the protein CASSPKTGFPGNTIYF.

This sequence joins TRBV11-2 and TRBJ2-7, with D perhaps TRBD1 (5 bases). Per germline, CDR1 SGHAT and CDR2 FQNNGV. The CDR3 has 14 amino acids. The V gene lost 0 bases and the J gene lost 0 bases, with 6 bases spanning the gap. CDR3: CASSLDQGSYEQYF. The CDR3 nucleotides are TGTGCCAGCAGCTTAGATCAGGGCTCCTACGAGCAGTACTTC.

The chain uses TRBV27 and TRBJ2-7; D ambiguous. V was shortened by 4 bases and J by 3 bases, with 4 bases between the two germline ends. This CDR3 has 11 amino acids. Germline values: CDR1 MNHEY, CDR2 SMNVEV (reference sequence). CDR3 DNA: TGTGCCAGCAGTTCAAACTACGAGCAGTACTTC. This encodes CASSSNYEQYF.

The chain couples TRBV18 to TRBJ2-5; 12 nucleotides align to TRBD1. The V and J ends lost 3 bases and 4 bases, in that order; junction bases with no gene match: 18. Germline V gene lookup returns CDR1 KGHSH and CDR2 LQKENI. This CDR3 has 20 residues. Written as DNA, the CDR3 is TGTGCCAGCTCACCCCTCCTACCTAGTTTGGGACAGGGGGCTCGAGAGACCCAGTACTTC. Translation: CASSPLLPSLGQGARETQYF.

The chain joins TRBV6-1 to TRBJ2-7; 7 bases fit TRBD1. This CDR3 spans 14 amino acids. CDR1 and CDR2 (germline): MNHNS, SASEGT. The trim removed 7 bases at V and 3 bases at J, leaving 9 bases unmatched. The DNA of the CDR3 is TGTGCCAGCACCGGGACAGTGAGTCTCTACGAGCAGTACTTC. This codes for CASTGTVSLYEQYF.

CDR3 residues: CASSPHRDQETQYF. The DNA of the CDR3 is TGTGCCAGCAGCCCCCACAGGGACCAAGAGACCCAGTACTTC. This chain joins TRBV11-3 and TRBJ2-5, with D possibly matching TRBD1 (6 bases). CDR1 SGHNT and CDR2 YENEEA come from the germline V gene. The CDR3 extends over 14 amino acids. The V gene lost 5 bases and the J gene lost 0 bases, with 10 bases spanning the gap.

V gene TRBV14 combines with J gene TRBJ2-5; D remains ambiguous. V was clipped by 0 bases and J by 3 bases, with 5 bases between them. Germline values: CDR1 SGHDN, CDR2 FVKESK. The CDR3 is made up of 13 amino acids. The CDR3 bases are TGTGCCAGCAGCCAAGATTCCGAAGAGACCCAGTACTTC. Protein sequence: CASSQDSEETQYF.

The chain joins TRBV5-4 to TRBJ2-3; 8 bases match TRBD2. Germline V CDR1 and CDR2: SGHNT, YYREEE (reference sequence). Unmatched junction bases numbered 5, after V lost 4 bases and J lost 1 base. The CDR3 extends over 15 amino acids. CDR3: CASSLLAEGTDTQYF. DNA of the CDR3: TGTGCCAGCAGCCTACTAGCGGAAGGCACAGATACGCAGTATTTT.

V usage is TRBV7-9 and J usage is TRBJ2-2; the match to TRBD1 covers 9 bases. The CDR3 spans 15 residues. The V gene's germline CDR1 is SEHNR and CDR2 FQNEAQ (reference sequence). The V gene end was trimmed by 5 bases and the J gene end by 4 bases; junction bases not matched to a gene: 5. CDR3 nucleotide sequence: TGTGCCAGCAGCACGGACAGGGGAGGCACCGGGGAGCTGTTTTTT. Encoded protein: CASSTDRGGTGELFF.

This clone was picked up a small number of times. The chain recombines TRBV19 with TRBJ1-1; 12 positions agree with TRBD1. CDR3 length: 14 residues. Trimming at V came to 8 bases and at J to 5 bases, leaving 6 bases not matched to a gene. CDR1 is LNHDA, CDR2 SQIVND, per germline (reference sequence). DNA for the CDR3: TGTGCCAGTGGGGACAGGGGGCGCGGTACTGAAGCTTTCTTT. Its protein is CASGDRGRGTEAFF.

This clone occurred once. This sequence joins TRBV6-6 and TRBJ1-5; D perhaps matches TRBD1 (5 bases). V was cut by 5 bases and J by 7 bases, with 9 bases left in between. This CDR3 region has 12 residues. Germline V CDR1 and CDR2: MNHNY, SVGAGI (reference sequence). CDR3 DNA sequence: TGTGCCAGCAGTCGCCAGGGACAGCCCCAGCATTTT. Amino acid sequence: CASSRQGQPQHF.

This clone was seen a few times. The chain has TRBV27 and TRBJ2-1; 7 nucleotides align to TRBD2. V was pared by 5 bases and J by 8 bases, with 12 bases of the junction left unmatched. The length of the CDR3 is 15 residues. Germline CDR1 reads MNHEY; CDR2 reads SMNVEV (reference sequence). CDR3 in amino acids: CASSTRLAGDYEQFF. The CDR3 DNA is TGTGCCAGCAGTACGCGATTGGCGGGGGACTATGAGCAGTTCTTC.

CDR3 residues: CASSRRTGQQETQYF. Written as DNA, the CDR3 is TGTGCCAGCAGTCGAAGGACAGGACAACAAGAGACCCAGTACTTC. The chain combines TRBV5-5 with TRBJ2-5, with 7 bases matching TRBD1. J was trimmed by 2 bases and V by 5 bases; bases with no gene match: 9. This CDR3 has 15 amino acids. Germline lookup yields CDR1 SGHKS and CDR2 YYEKEE (reference sequence).

This clone came up a few times. The chain couples TRBV9 to TRBJ1-1, with D possibly matching TRBD1 (5 bases). Deletions cut 3 bases from V and 1 base from J, with 7 bases between. CDR1 SGDLS and CDR2 YYNGEE come from the germline V gene. The CDR3 consists of 13 residues. The CDR3 DNA reads TGTGCCAGCAGCGCCGGGGGGAACACTGAAGCTTTCTTT. It yields the protein CASSAGGNTEAFF.

This clone was counted once. V gene TRBV27 combines with J gene TRBJ1-4; the D is unclear. This CDR3 is 13 amino acids long. V lost 8 bases to trimming and J lost 8 bases, with 15 bases between them. Germline lookup yields CDR1 MNHEY and CDR2 SMNVEV (reference sequence). CDR3 bases: TGTGCCAGCGGAGGGTGGGGATACGAAAAACTGTTTTTT. It encodes CASGGWGYEKLFF.

The J gene is TRBJ1-1, the V gene TRBV5-1; D possibly corresponds to TRBD1 (5 bases). The CDR3 is 13 residues long. Germline V gene data show CDR1 as SGHRS and CDR2 as YFSETQ. Between the trimmed V and J ends, which lost 7 bases and 1 base, there was a span of 11 bases. The CDR3 region has the DNA TGCGCCAGCCGTAAGGGGTGGAACACTGAAGCTTTCTTT. Translated: CASRKGWNTEAFF.

This clone has a single count. The chain couples TRBV19 to TRBJ2-3; 10 positions agree with TRBD2. Germline V CDR1 and CDR2: LNHDA, SQIVND (reference sequence). The CDR3 totals 18 residues. V shed 4 bases and J 2 bases; nucleotides not matched to a gene: 12. CDR3 loop: CASSRKLAGARDTDTQYF. The CDR3 bases are TGTGCCAGTAGTAGAAAGCTAGCGGGGGCCAGGGACACAGATACGCAGTATTTT.

The chain joins TRBV21-1 to TRBJ2-7; the table's D gene call, TRBD2, was not cross checked with the DNA. TRBV21-1 corresponds to a pseudogene. This CDR3 contains 17 residues. The CDR3 reads CASSGLGVAGRSYEQYF. DNA for the CDR3: TGTGCCAGCAGCGGATTGGGAGTAGCGGGCCGGTCCTACGAGCAGTACTTC.

The J gene is TRBJ2-7, the V gene TRBV29-1, with unresolved D. This CDR3 is 11 amino acids long. Per the germline V gene, CDR1 is SQVTM and CDR2 is ANQGSEA. Trimming pared 3 bases from V and 2 bases from J, leaving 5 bases between. The CDR3 region has the DNA TGCAGCGTTGACGTAGCCTACGAGCAGTACTTC. Its translation is CSVDVAYEQYF.

The chain employs TRBV7-9 and TRBJ1-1, with 11 bases identical to TRBD1. Germline assignment: CDR1 SEHNR and CDR2 FQNEAQ (reference sequence). The V gene end was trimmed by 7 bases and the J gene end by 5 bases; junction bases not matched to a gene: 6. The CDR3 has 14 amino acids. The CDR3 DNA follows: TGTGCCAGCACCCAGGGGACAGGGGGGACTGAAGCTTTCTTT. This codes for CASTQGTGGTEAFF.